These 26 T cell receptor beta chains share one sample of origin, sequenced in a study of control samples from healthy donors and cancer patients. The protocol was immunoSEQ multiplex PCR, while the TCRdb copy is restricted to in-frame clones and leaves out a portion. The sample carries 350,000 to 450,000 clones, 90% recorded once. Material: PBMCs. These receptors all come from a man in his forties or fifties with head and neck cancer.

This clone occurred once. The DNA for the CDR3 is TGTGCCAGCAGTTGGACAGGGTCCTCTGGAAACACCATATATTTT. This translates into CASSWTGSSGNTIYF. The chain couples TRBV28 to TRBJ1-3, with 8 nucleotides matching TRBD1. The germline gives CDR1 MDHEN, CDR2 SYDVKM. With 4 bases clipped from V and 0 bases from J, the junction kept 2 bases outside the gene matches. This CDR3 is built from 15 residues.

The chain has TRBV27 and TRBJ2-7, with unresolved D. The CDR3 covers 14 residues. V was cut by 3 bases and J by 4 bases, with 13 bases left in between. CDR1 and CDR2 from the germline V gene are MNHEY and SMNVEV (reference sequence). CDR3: CASSFVGPGYEQYF. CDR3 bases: TGTGCCAGCAGTTTTGTAGGACCTGGTTACGAGCAGTACTTC.

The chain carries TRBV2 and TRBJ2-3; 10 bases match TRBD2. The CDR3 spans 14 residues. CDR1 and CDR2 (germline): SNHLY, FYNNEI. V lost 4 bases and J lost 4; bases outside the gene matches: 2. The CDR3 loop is CASSALAGADTQYF. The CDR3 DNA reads TGTGCCAGCAGTGCCCTAGCGGGAGCAGATACGCAGTATTTT.

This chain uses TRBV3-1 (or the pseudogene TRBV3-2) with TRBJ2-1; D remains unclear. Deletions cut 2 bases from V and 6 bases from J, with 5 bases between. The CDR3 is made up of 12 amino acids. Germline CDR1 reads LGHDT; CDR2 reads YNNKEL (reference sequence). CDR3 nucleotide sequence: TGTGCCAGCAGCCAAAGAACCAATGAGCAGTTCTTC. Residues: CASSQRTNEQFF.

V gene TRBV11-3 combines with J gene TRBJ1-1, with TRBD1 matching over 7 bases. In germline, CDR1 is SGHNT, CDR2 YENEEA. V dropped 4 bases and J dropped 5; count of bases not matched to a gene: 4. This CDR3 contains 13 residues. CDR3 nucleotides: TGTGCCAGCAGCTACGACAGGGCGACTGAAGCTTTCTTT. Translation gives CASSYDRATEAFF.

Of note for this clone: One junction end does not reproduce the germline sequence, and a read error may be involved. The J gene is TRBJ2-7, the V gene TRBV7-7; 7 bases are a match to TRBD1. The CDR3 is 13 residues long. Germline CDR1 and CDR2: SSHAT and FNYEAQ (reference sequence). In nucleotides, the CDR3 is TGTGCTAGCAGCTTGGGGACAGCTTACGAGCAGTACTTC. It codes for CASSLGTAYEQYF.

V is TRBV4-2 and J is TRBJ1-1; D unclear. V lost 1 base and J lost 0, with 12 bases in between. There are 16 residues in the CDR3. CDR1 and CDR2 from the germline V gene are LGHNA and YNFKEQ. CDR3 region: CASSQGPDPLNTEAFF. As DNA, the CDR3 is TGTGCCAGCAGCCAAGGGCCGGATCCCTTGAACACTGAAGCTTTCTTT.

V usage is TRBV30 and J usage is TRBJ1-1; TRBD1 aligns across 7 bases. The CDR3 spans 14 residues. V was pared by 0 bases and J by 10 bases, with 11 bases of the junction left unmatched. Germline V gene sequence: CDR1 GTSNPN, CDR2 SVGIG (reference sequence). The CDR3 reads CAWSVPSTGKGAFF. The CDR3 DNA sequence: TGTGCCTGGAGTGTACCATCGACAGGGAAAGGAGCTTTCTTT.

The CDR3: CASSPQDSAHGYTF. Written as DNA, the CDR3 is TGTGCCAGCTCACCCCAGGACAGTGCACATGGCTACACCTTC. V usage is TRBV18 and J usage is TRBJ1-2, with D tentatively TRBD1 (6 bases). In germline, CDR1 is KGHSH, CDR2 LQKENI. This CDR3 has 14 residues. With 3 bases removed from V and 6 bases from J, the gap between germline ends came to 14 bases.

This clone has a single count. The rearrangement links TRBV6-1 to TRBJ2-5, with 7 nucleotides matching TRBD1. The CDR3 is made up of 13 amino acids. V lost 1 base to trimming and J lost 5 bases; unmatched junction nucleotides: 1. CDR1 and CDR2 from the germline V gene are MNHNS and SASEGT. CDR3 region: CASSEETGETQYF. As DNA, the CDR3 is TGTGCCAGCAGTGAAGAGACAGGGGAGACCCAGTACTTC.

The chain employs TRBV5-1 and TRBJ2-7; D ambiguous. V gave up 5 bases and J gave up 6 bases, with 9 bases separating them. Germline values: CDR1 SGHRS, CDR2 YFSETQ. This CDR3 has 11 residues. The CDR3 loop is CASRGKTEQYF. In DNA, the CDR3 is TGCGCCAGCAGAGGGAAAACCGAGCAGTACTTC. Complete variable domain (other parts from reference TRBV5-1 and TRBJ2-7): KAGVTQTPRYLIKTRGQQVTLSCSPISGHRSVSWYQQTPGQGLQFLFEYFSETQRNKGNFPGRFSGRQFSNSRSEMNVSTLELGDSALYLCASRGKTEQYFGPGTRLTVT.

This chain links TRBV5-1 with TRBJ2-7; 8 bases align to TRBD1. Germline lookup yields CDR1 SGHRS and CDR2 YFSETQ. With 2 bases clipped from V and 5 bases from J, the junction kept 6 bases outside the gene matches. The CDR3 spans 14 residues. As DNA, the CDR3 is TGCGCCAGCAGCTTAGAGGACAGGGCCCACGAGCAGTACTTC. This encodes CASSLEDRAHEQYF.

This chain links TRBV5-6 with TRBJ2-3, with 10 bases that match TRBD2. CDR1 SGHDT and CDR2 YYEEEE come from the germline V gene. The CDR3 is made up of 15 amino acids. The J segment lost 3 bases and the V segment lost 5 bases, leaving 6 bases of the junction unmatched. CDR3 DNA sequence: TGTGCCAGCAGGTTAGCGGGAGGCGGTACAGATACGCAGTATTTT. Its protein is CASRLAGGGTDTQYF.

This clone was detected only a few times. Written as DNA, the CDR3 is TGCGCCAGCAGCTTGGAGGGGGTGGGAAATGGAAATCAGCCCCAGCATTTT. Translation: CASSLEGVGNGNQPQHF. The chain couples TRBV5-1 to TRBJ1-5; a weak D match, TRBD1 (6 bases). V gave up 0 bases and J gave up 4 bases, with 17 bases separating them. Per the germline V gene, CDR1 is SGHRS and CDR2 is YFSETQ. CDR3 length: 17 amino acids. Full variable domain (outside the CDR3, taken from reference TRBV5-1 and TRBJ1-5): KAGVTQTPRYLIKTRGQQVTLSCSPISGHRSVSWYQQTPGQGLQFLFEYFSETQRNKGNFPGRFSGRQFSNSRSEMNVSTLELGDSALYLCASSLEGVGNGNQPQHFGDGTRLSIL.

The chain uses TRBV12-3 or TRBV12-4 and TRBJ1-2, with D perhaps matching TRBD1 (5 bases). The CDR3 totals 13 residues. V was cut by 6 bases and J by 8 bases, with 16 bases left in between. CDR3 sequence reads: CASRPGTAEGYTF. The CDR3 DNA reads TGTGCCAGCAGACCCGGGACGGCGGAAGGCTACACCTTC.

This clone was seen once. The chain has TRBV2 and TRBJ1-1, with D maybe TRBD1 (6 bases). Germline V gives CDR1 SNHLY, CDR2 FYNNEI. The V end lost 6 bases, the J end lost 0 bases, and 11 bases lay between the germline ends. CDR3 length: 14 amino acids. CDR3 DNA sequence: TGTGCCAGCAGGGGACAAATAGTGAACACTGAAGCTTTCTTT. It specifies CASRGQIVNTEAFF.

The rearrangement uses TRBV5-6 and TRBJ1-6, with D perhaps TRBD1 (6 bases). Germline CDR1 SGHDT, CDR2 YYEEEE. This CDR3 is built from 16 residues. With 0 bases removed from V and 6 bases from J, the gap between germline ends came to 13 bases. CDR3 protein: CASSLAGANFNSPLHF. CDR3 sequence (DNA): TGTGCCAGCAGCTTGGCAGGGGCGAATTTTAATTCACCCCTCCACTTT.

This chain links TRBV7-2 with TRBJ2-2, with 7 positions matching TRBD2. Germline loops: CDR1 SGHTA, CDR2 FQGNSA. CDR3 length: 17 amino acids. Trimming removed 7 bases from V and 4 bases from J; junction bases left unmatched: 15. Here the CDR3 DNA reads TGTGCCAGCACCCCCTGGGGGGGGACTGGGCTCACCGGGGAGCTGTTTTTT. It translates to CASTPWGGTGLTGELFF.

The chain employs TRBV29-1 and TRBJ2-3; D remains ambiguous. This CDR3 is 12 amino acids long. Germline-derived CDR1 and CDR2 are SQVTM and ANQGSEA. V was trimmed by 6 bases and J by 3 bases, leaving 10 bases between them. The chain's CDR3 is CSVPDLTDTQYF. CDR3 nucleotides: TGCAGCGTCCCCGACTTAACAGATACGCAGTATTTT.

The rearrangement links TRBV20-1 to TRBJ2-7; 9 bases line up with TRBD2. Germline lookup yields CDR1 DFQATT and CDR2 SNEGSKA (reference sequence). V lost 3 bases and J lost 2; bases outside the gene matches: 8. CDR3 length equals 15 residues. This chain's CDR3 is CSASRLAGMTYEQYF. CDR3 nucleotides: TGCAGTGCTAGTCGGCTAGCGGGGATGACCTACGAGCAGTACTTC.

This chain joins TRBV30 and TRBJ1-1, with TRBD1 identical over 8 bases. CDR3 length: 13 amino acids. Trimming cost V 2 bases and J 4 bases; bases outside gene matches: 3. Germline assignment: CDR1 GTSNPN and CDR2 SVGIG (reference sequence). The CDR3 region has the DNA TGTGCCTGGAGTACAGGGGGTTTCACTGAAGCTTTCTTT. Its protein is CAWSTGGFTEAFF.

The CDR3 DNA follows: TGTGCCAGCAGTCTGGCGGGAGGGGAAACCTACGAGCAGTACTTC. This sequence encodes CASSLAGGETYEQYF. This chain connects TRBV28 to TRBJ2-7, with 9 nucleotides matching TRBD2. CDR1 MDHEN and CDR2 SYDVKM come from the germline V gene. The CDR3 covers 15 residues. V was clipped by 5 bases and J by 2 bases; unmatched bases: 7.

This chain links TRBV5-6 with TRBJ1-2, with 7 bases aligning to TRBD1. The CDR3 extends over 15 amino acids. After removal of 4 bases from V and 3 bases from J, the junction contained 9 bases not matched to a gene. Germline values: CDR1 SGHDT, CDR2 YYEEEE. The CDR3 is CASSTPGQNYYGYTF. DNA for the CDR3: TGTGCCAGCAGCACGCCGGGACAGAATTACTATGGCTACACCTTC.

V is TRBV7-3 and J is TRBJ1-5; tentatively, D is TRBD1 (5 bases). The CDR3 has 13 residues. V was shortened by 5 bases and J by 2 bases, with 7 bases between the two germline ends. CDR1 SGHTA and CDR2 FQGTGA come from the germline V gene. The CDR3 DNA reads TGTGCCAGCAGCCGGGGGGGCAATCAGCCCCAGCATTTT. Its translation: CASSRGGNQPQHF.

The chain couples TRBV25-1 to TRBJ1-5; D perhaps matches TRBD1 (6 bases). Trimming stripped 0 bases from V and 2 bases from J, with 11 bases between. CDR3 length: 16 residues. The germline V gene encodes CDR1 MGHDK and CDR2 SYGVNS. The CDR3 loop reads CASSEYKGDGNQPQHF. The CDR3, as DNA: TGTGCCAGCAGTGAATATAAGGGGGATGGCAATCAGCCCCAGCATTTT.

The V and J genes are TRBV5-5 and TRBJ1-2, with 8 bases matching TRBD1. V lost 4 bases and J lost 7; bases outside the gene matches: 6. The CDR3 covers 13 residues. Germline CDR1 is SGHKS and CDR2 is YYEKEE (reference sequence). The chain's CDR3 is CASSLQDRAGYTF. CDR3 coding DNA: TGTGCCAGCAGCCTTCAGGACAGGGCTGGCTACACCTTC.